This is a list of T cell receptor beta chains from one sample in a study of blood T cell repertoires in COVID-19. Profiled with immunoSEQ multiplex PCR; TCRdb holds only in-frame clones, not every one. The top ten clones hold less than 3.5% of a sample with about 170,000 clones, 85% of them seen once. The sequenced material came from peripheral blood. All receptors derive from a human donor with acute or convalescent COVID-19. The donor label of this sample is uncertain. Both conserved end residues are trimmed from each CDR3. Each record gives: V gene, D gene, CDR3 protein. The D gene is left open where the match is weak.

v_call: TRBV6-5
d_call: -
cdr3_aa: ASSYGQLQPQH

v_call: TRBV6-5
d_call: -
cdr3_aa: ASSQAPDYGYT

v_call: TRBV7-6
d_call: TRBD2
cdr3_aa: ASAFPLGLAGGYLTDTQY

v_call: TRBV7-3
d_call: -
cdr3_aa: ASSRGSVAYNSPLH

v_call: TRBV2
d_call: -
cdr3_aa: ASSEQGFAEQY

v_call: TRBV2
d_call: -
cdr3_aa: ASSDSRGQTQY

v_call: TRBV2
d_call: TRBD1
cdr3_aa: ASSVQGAGSEQF

v_call: TRBV9
d_call: TRBD1
cdr3_aa: ASSVEPGQYNSPLH

v_call: TRBV6-5
d_call: TRBD2
cdr3_aa: ASRLAGPIDTQY

v_call: TRBV3-1/TRBV3-2
d_call: -
cdr3_aa: ASSQATAGGVRNTEAF

v_call: TRBV5-1
d_call: TRBD1
cdr3_aa: ASSSMPPGQGSEQY

v_call: TRBV6-5
d_call: TRBD1
cdr3_aa: ASSYEGTANTEAF

v_call: TRBV5-4
d_call: TRBD1
cdr3_aa: ASSVDRGSAGELF

v_call: TRBV2
d_call: -
cdr3_aa: ASDRSFNTGELF

v_call: TRBV6-2/TRBV6-3
d_call: -
cdr3_aa: ASSPRLNLVNQPQH

v_call: TRBV18
d_call: TRBD1
cdr3_aa: ASSPLPGQGDSNQPQH

v_call: TRBV10-3
d_call: TRBD1
cdr3_aa: AISETQNRDRGGPQH

v_call: TRBV9
d_call: -
cdr3_aa: ASSVDPLGNQPQH

v_call: TRBV7-3
d_call: TRBD2
cdr3_aa: ASSLGGISGGAADTQY

v_call: TRBV7-2
d_call: -
cdr3_aa: ASSLDRQPQH

v_call: TRBV28
d_call: -
cdr3_aa: ASSLMRLNTGELF

v_call: TRBV6-5
d_call: TRBD1
cdr3_aa: ASKRQGQGLSEQY

v_call: TRBV18
d_call: -
cdr3_aa: ASSPEGGGYGYT

v_call: TRBV2
d_call: TRBD1
cdr3_aa: ATQDRASEKLF

v_call: TRBV27
d_call: TRBD1
cdr3_aa: ASSLPTGRGYT

v_call: TRBV9
d_call: TRBD1
cdr3_aa: ASSVSGQSGETQY

v_call: TRBV9
d_call: -
cdr3_aa: ASSASSSDEQY

v_call: TRBV18
d_call: -
cdr3_aa: ASSPAGDSNQPQH

v_call: TRBV7-2
d_call: -
cdr3_aa: ASSFRPRAGANVLT

v_call: TRBV6-6
d_call: TRBD2
cdr3_aa: ASSDRDYYEQY

v_call: TRBV5-5
d_call: -
cdr3_aa: ASSQGGRSYGYT

v_call: TRBV27
d_call: -
cdr3_aa: ASSSRGIGNQPQH

v_call: TRBV18
d_call: -
cdr3_aa: ASSTAKAGGYT

v_call: TRBV11-2
d_call: -
cdr3_aa: ASSLVTDSYNEQF

v_call: TRBV5-1
d_call: -
cdr3_aa: ASSLVGVSGNTIY

v_call: TRBV24-1
d_call: TRBD2
cdr3_aa: ATSDPASGSYNEQF

v_call: TRBV28
d_call: -
cdr3_aa: ASKGLVNSPLH

v_call: TRBV27
d_call: -
cdr3_aa: ASSLQFVDEQY

v_call: TRBV30
d_call: -
cdr3_aa: AWSEGQGPQEPQH

v_call: TRBV7-8
d_call: TRBD1
cdr3_aa: AIQGQGMYTEAF

v_call: TRBV6-1
d_call: -
cdr3_aa: ASSEVSSGYT

v_call: TRBV18
d_call: -
cdr3_aa: ASSPLVGDQPQH

v_call: TRBV7-2
d_call: TRBD1
cdr3_aa: ASSQDRARTEAF

v_call: TRBV18
d_call: -
cdr3_aa: ASSPSVRASGNTIY

v_call: TRBV19
d_call: TRBD1
cdr3_aa: ASGKGQGNYGYT

v_call: TRBV5-4
d_call: -
cdr3_aa: ASSPRGRGGTNTGELF

v_call: TRBV6-5
d_call: -
cdr3_aa: ASSYSPDSPLH

v_call: TRBV9
d_call: -
cdr3_aa: ASSSRRGGYGYT